This is a list of T cell receptor beta chains from one sample in a study of cytomegalovirus exposure and HLA in healthy donors. This table comes from immunoSEQ multiplex PCR, and its TCRdb copy is limited to in-frame clones, with some not included. Among about 130,000 clones listed, approximately 60% were seen once. Sample: PBMCs. The receptors originated from a human donor in good health. Both conserved end residues are part of each CDR3. The D gene is left open where the match is weak. Clone size appears in some rows only: once, few, many, or a class for an expanded clone.

clone_size,d_call,v_call,j_call,cdr3_length,cdr3_nt,cdr3_aa
.,TRBD2,TRBV7-6,TRBJ2-7,15,TGTGCCAGCAGCTTAGATTCCGGGAGGACCTACGAGCAGTACTTC,CASSLDSGRTYEQYF
.,.,TRBV4-1,TRBJ2-7,16,TGCGCCAGCAGCGAGCGACTACAGGGATCCCTGGGGGAGCAGTACTTC,CASSERLQGSLGEQYF
.,TRBD2,TRBV6-1,TRBJ2-1,18,TGTGCCAGCAGTGAAAGGTCTCAGGGGACTAGCGGGAGGAATGAGCAGTTCTTC,CASSERSQGTSGRNEQFF
.,.,TRBV28,TRBJ1-4,16,TGTGCCAGCAGTTCGGTAGGGGCGACAACTAATGAAAAACTGTTTTTT,CASSSVGATTNEKLFF
.,.,TRBV4-3,TRBJ1-4,15,TGCGCCAGCAGCCAAGACTACAGCTTTAATGAAAAACTGTTTTTT,CASSQDYSFNEKLFF
.,TRBD1,TRBV18,TRBJ1-4,15,TGTGCCAGCTCATCGACAGGGCCCGGTAATGAAAAACTGTTTTTT,CASSSTGPGNEKLFF
.,.,TRBV27,TRBJ2-7,14,TGTGCCAGCAGTTATATCGGGGAATCCTACGAGCAGTACTTC,CASSYIGESYEQYF
.,.,TRBV27,TRBJ2-3,14,TGTGCCAGCAGTCCATCCTATAGCACAGATACGCAGTATTTT,CASSPSYSTDTQYF
.,.,TRBV29-1,TRBJ1-2,12,TGCAGCGACCAACAGGTGCCCTATGGCTACACCTTC,CSDQQVPYGYTF
.,.,TRBV7-2,TRBJ1-5,14,TGTGCCAGCACCGAGTCGGGAGGTGGTCAGCCCCAGCATTTT,CASTESGGGQPQHF
.,.,TRBV19,TRBJ2-7,13,TGTGCCAGTAGCGTTAGCCGCAGGGGCGAGCAGTACTTC,CASSVSRRGEQYF
.,.,TRBV7-3,TRBJ2-2,17,TGTGCCAGCAGCTTAGAAGGTGGGAGAGGTCGCGGCGGGGAGCTGTTTTTT,CASSLEGGRGRGGELFF
.,.,TRBV15,TRBJ1-5,15,TGTGCCACCAGCTCTAAGGAGATTAGCAATCAGCCCCAGCATTTT,CATSSKEISNQPQHF
.,.,TRBV19,TRBJ2-2,14,TGTGCCAGTAAAACGTGGGGAGGAACCGGGGAGCTGTTTTTT,CASKTWGGTGELFF
.,.,TRBV7-2,TRBJ2-7,14,TGTGCCAGCAGCTTAGGTCGTGACTTCTACGAGCAGTACTTC,CASSLGRDFYEQYF
.,TRBD2,TRBV9,TRBJ2-3,16,TGTGCCAGCAGCGTAGGACTAGCGGGAGGAACAGATACGCAGTATTTT,CASSVGLAGGTDTQYF
.,TRBD2,TRBV5-1,TRBJ2-7,14,TGCGCCAGCAGCTTAGCCGGGAGGGCCTACGAGCAGTACTTC,CASSLAGRAYEQYF
once,TRBD1,TRBV27,TRBJ2-7,18,TGTGCCAGCAGTCCCGGATCCGCAATGGACAGGGCTCCTTACGAGCAGTACTTC,CASSPGSAMDRAPYEQYF
.,TRBD2,TRBV5-1,TRBJ2-5,15,TGCGCCAGCAGCTTTGGAAGCGGGGGCAAAGAGACCCAGTACTTC,CASSFGSGGKETQYF
.,.,TRBV6-5,TRBJ2-5,14,TGTGCCAGCAGTTACTCCCACTATGGGGAGACCCAGTACTTC,CASSYSHYGETQYF
.,.,TRBV28,TRBJ2-2,15,TGTGCCAGCAGTGGAGGGGGGGTCCACACCGGGGAGCTGTTTTTT,CASSGGGVHTGELFF
.,TRBD2,TRBV29-1,TRBJ2-3,11,TGCAGCGCCATACCGGGGGGGACGCAGTATTTT,CSAIPGGTQYF
.,.,TRBV19,TRBJ1-4,14,TGTGCCAGTAGTTCACGGGCAGGGGTGGCAAAACTGTTTTTT,CASSSRAGVAKLFF
few,.,TRBV4-1,TRBJ2-7,15,TGCGCCAGCAGCCAAGACCCAGGTCGCTCCTACGAGCAGTACTTC,CASSQDPGRSYEQYF
.,TRBD1,TRBV27,TRBJ1-2,14,TGTGCCAGCAGTTCCTCAGGGGGGCCCCGTGGCTACACCTTC,CASSSSGGPRGYTF
.,TRBD1,TRBV5-1,TRBJ1-2,15,TGCGCCAGCAGCTTGGGGACAGGGGAATGGTCTGGCTACACCTTC,CASSLGTGEWSGYTF
.,TRBD2,TRBV6-1,TRBJ2-1,15,TGTGCCAGCAAAGTACTAGCGGGAAACTACAATGAGCAGTTCTTC,CASKVLAGNYNEQFF
.,TRBD1,TRBV27,TRBJ1-6,17,TGTGCCAGCAGAACGAACAGGGGGCCACTGGGAGGTTCACCCCTCCACTTT,CASRTNRGPLGGSPLHF
once,.,TRBV27,TRBJ1-2,13,TGTGCCAGCACCCAAACAGGGTCTCAAGGCTACACCTTC,CASTQTGSQGYTF
once,TRBD1,TRBV28,TRBJ2-7,17,TGTGCCAGCAGTCAAGGGACAGGGGGAGGTCTCGTGTACGAGCAGTACTTC,CASSQGTGGGLVYEQYF
.,.,TRBV7-6,TRBJ2-7,16,TGTGCCAGCAGCTCCTTACCGGGACACCCAATCTACGAGCAGTACTTC,CASSSLPGHPIYEQYF
few,TRBD2,TRBV5-4,TRBJ2-1,13,TGTGCCAGCAGCTTCGGACTAGCCAATGAGCAGTTCTTC,CASSFGLANEQFF
.,.,TRBV18,TRBJ1-2,13,TGTGCCAGCTCACCGGGGCCCAACTATGGCTACACCTTC,CASSPGPNYGYTF
.,TRBD1,TRBV7-3,TRBJ1-5,14,TGTGCCAGCAGCGAGACAGGGGGTGGTCAGCCCCAGCATTTT,CASSETGGGQPQHF
.,TRBD1,TRBV6-1,TRBJ1-3,11,TGTGCCAGCAGCTCAGGGGGCACCATATATTTT,CASSSGGTIYF